Presented here are 2 T cell receptor beta chains from one specimen sequenced in a study of cytomegalovirus exposure and HLA in healthy donors. PCR used 60 Vbeta primers and 13 Jbeta primers. Profiling relied on immunoSEQ multiplex PCR, and the TCRdb table lists in-frame clones only, not all of them. Of about 76,000 clones listed, around 70% are singletons. The sequencing input was PBMCs. Receptor source: a woman in her 40s in good health and CMV-seropositive.

This clone was counted between two and nine times. V and J are TRBV19 and TRBJ1-5; no firm D call. This CDR3 spans 15 amino acids. Germline CDR1 LNHDA, CDR2 SQIVND (reference sequence). The germline V and J ends were trimmed by 7 bases and 1 base, with 14 bases remaining between them. The DNA for the CDR3 is TGTGCCAGTAAGAGTCGGGGTTTGAGCAATCAGCCCCAGCATTTT. It translates to CASKSRGLSNQPQHF.

The chain carries TRBV2 and TRBJ2-7; D may be TRBD1 (5 bases). The CDR3 totals 12 residues. V was trimmed by 2 bases and J by 4 bases, leaving 6 bases between them. Germline lookup yields CDR1 SNHLY and CDR2 FYNNEI. The CDR3 DNA is TGTGCCAGCAGTGAAACAGGTTACGAGCAGTACTTC. The encoded protein is CASSETGYEQYF.